The clone carrying this T cell receptor beta chain was recorded many times. Antigen: not known. These data belong to a study of breast tumors, draining lymph nodes, adjacent tissues. Study results and limitations: Findings are consistent with lymph node origin and intratumoral expansion of most tumor T cells. Luminal-like breast cancer showed significantly higher tumor–nontumor repertoire similarity than basal-like.

The germline CDR1 and CDR2 sequences are DFQATT and SNEGSKA (reference sequence). The CDR3 runs to 16 residues. V was clipped by 3 bases and J by 5 bases; unmatched bases: 10. Breast cancer patients provided tissue from their axillary draining lymph nodes. Using its own MiXCR run on the multiplex PCR reads, TCRdb lists one record per CDR3 protein. The sample has around 130,000 distinct CDR3 sequences, roughly 21% seen once. J is TRBJ2-1 and V is TRBV20-1; 10 bases align to TRBD2. This sequence originates from a female donor with breast cancer. Some clones in this sample may be carry-over from other donors' samples. Sequences were obtained from axillary lymph node tissue. CDR3 loop: CSASGATSGDHNEQFF. The CDR3 nucleotides read TGCAGTGCTAGCGGAGCTACTAGCGGGGATCACAATGAGCAGTTCTTC.